This T cell receptor beta chain comes out of a study of cytomegalovirus exposure and HLA in healthy donors. Study results and caveats: The listing of 160 or so TCR beta chains classed them as cytomegalovirus-associated.

Germline trimming cut 5 bases from V and 2 bases from J; bases unmatched to any gene: 9. The CDR3 extends over 15 amino acids. Germline V lookup: CDR1 SGHRS, CDR2 YFSETQ. For this clone: Its antigen is currently unknown.

Researchers ran the PCR with 60 Vbeta and 13 Jbeta primers. Sequenced by immunoSEQ multiplex PCR; TCRdb stores in-frame clones only, minus some. The repertoire includes about 85,000 clones, approximately 70% of them detected once, and around 2.3% sits in the top ten. The clonotype was recovered from a man younger than 45 in good health and CMV-seronegative. The sample was PBMCs. The chain is built from TRBV5-1 and TRBJ2-7; TRBD1 aligns across 8 bases. This chain's CDR3 is CASRPGTGITYEQYF. The CDR3 nucleotides read TGCGCCAGCAGACCTGGGACAGGAATTACCTACGAGCAGTACTTC.